A selection of T cell receptor beta chains follows, all from one sample in a study of blood T cell repertoires in COVID-19. Clones were sequenced by immunoSEQ multiplex PCR, and TCRdb holds only the in-frame ones, with some missing. Among over 150,000 clones, about 86% were seen once, and the ten largest hold 5.5% to 7%. The sequenced material came from peripheral blood. These receptors all come from a man in his fifties or sixties with active or convalescent COVID-19. Both conserved end residues are part of each CDR3. The D gene is left open where the match is weak. Clone size appears in some rows only: once, few, many, or a class for an expanded clone.

D gene,J gene,clone size,V gene,CDR3 protein,CDR3 DNA
NA,TRBJ1-1,NA,TRBV29-1,CSAGVNTEAFF,TGCAGCGCCGGAGTGAACACTGAAGCTTTCTTT
NA,TRBJ1-1,NA,TRBV6-1,CASSDGGADTEAFF,TGTGCCAGCAGTGATGGGGGCGCGGACACTGAAGCTTTCTTT
TRBD2,TRBJ2-5,NA,TRBV19,CASSTLSGRAGETQYF,TGTGCCAGTAGTACCCTCAGCGGGAGGGCCGGGGAGACCCAGTACTTC
TRBD1,TRBJ2-3,NA,TRBV7-2,CASSLVGTGIGYTDTQYF,TGTGCCAGCAGCTTAGTAGGGACAGGGATTGGGTACACAGATACGCAGTATTTT
TRBD2,TRBJ2-1,NA,TRBV14,CASSLLAGAEQFF,TGTGCCAGCAGCCTCCTAGCGGGAGCTGAGCAGTTCTTC
NA,TRBJ1-5,NA,TRBV10-3,CAIIKAQPQHF,TGTGCCATCATCAAAGCTCAGCCCCAGCATTTT
NA,TRBJ2-1,NA,TRBV20-1,CSASNPQSALHNEQFF,TGCAGTGCTAGTAACCCCCAAAGCGCACTCCACAATGAGCAGTTCTTC
TRBD1,TRBJ2-3,once,TRBV27,CASGRRQGAFTDTQYF,TGTGCCAGTGGCCGCCGACAGGGGGCTTTCACAGATACGCAGTATTTT
TRBD2,TRBJ2-7,NA,TRBV19,CASSISLREYYEQYF,TGTGCCAGTAGTATAAGTCTGCGGGAGTACTACGAGCAGTACTTC
NA,TRBJ2-7,NA,TRBV4-3,CASSQTAEIYYEQYF,TGCGCCAGCAGCCAAACTGCGGAGATATACTACGAGCAGTACTTC
TRBD1,TRBJ1-3,NA,TRBV11-2,CASRPPGQGTGNTIYF,TGTGCCAGCAGGCCCCCGGGACAGGGGACCGGAAACACCATATATTTT
TRBD2,TRBJ2-2,NA,TRBV18,CASSGPRGSGGPNTGELFF,TGTGCCAGCTCGGGCCCCCGGGGGAGCGGGGGTCCGAACACCGGGGAGCTGTTTTTT
TRBD1,TRBJ1-3,few,TRBV5-6,CASSFPGQGSGNTIYF,TGTGCCAGCAGCTTTCCGGGACAGGGTTCTGGAAACACCATATATTTT
TRBD1,TRBJ2-3,NA,TRBV27,CASSFRQGDTQYF,TGTGCCAGCAGTTTTCGACAGGGGGATACGCAGTATTTT
NA,TRBJ1-3,NA,TRBV7-9,CASSSGDSRRTIYF,TGTGCCAGCAGCTCAGGAGACAGCCGGCGGACCATATATTTT
NA,TRBJ1-3,NA,TRBV5-1,CASSLNPGNTIYF,TGCGCCAGCAGCTTGAACCCCGGGAACACCATATATTTT
NA,TRBJ1-1,NA,TRBV2,CASRQGATEAFF,TGTGCCAGCAGGCAAGGGGCCACTGAAGCTTTCTTT
NA,TRBJ2-1,NA,TRBV4-1,CASSRTTGSNEQFF,TGCGCCAGCAGCCGAACAACAGGGTCCAATGAGCAGTTCTTC
NA,TRBJ1-6,NA,TRBV25-1,CASRSFAGGALHF,TGTGCCAGCAGGAGTTTTGCCGGGGGGGCCCTCCACTTT
TRBD2,TRBJ2-5,few,TRBV14,CASSLWTSGRETQYF,TGTGCCAGCAGCCTTTGGACTAGCGGTCGGGAGACCCAGTACTTC
TRBD2,TRBJ2-3,NA,TRBV4-2,CASSRTGGTNTDTQYF,TGTGCCAGCAGCCGAACGGGGGGGACTAACACAGATACGCAGTATTTT
NA,TRBJ1-3,NA,TRBV19,CASSIAGAPFSGNTIYF,TGTGCCAGTAGTATAGCAGGGGCACCTTTCTCTGGAAACACCATATATTTT
NA,TRBJ1-6,NA,TRBV27,CASRTTGWESPLHF,TGTGCCAGCAGAACGACGGGATGGGAATCACCCCTCCACTTT
NA,TRBJ1-1,NA,TRBV29-1,CSGLSAGVTEAFF,TGCAGCGGCCTTAGCGCAGGGGTAACTGAAGCTTTCTTT
NA,TRBJ2-1,few,TRBV11-2,CASSLGAGLLRGEQFF,TGTGCCAGCAGCTTAGGGGCCGGACTTTTACGAGGTGAGCAGTTCTTC
NA,TRBJ2-7,NA,TRBV5-6,CASSLGGYEQYF,TGTGCCAGCAGCTTGGGAGGCTACGAGCAGTACTTC
NA,TRBJ2-1,NA,TRBV2,CASSVTAGNLNNEQFF,TGTGCCAGCAGTGTGACAGCAGGGAACTTAAACAATGAGCAGTTCTTC
TRBD1,TRBJ1-2,NA,TRBV15,CATSRGTGGYGYTF,TGTGCCACCAGCAGAGGGACAGGAGGCTATGGCTACACCTTC
TRBD1,TRBJ1-4,NA,TRBV5-8,CASSSGQGFTELFF,TGTGCCAGCAGCTCGGGACAGGGGTTCACGGAACTGTTTTTT
NA,TRBJ1-4,NA,TRBV11-3,CASSPSGTLREKLFF,TGTGCCAGCAGCCCAAGCGGGACGCTACGAGAAAAACTGTTTTTT
TRBD2,TRBJ2-1,NA,TRBV9,CASSAHDSGGYNEQFF,TGTGCCAGCAGCGCCCATGATAGCGGGGGATACAATGAGCAGTTCTTC
NA,TRBJ2-3,NA,TRBV2,CASREGPDTQYF,TGTGCCAGCAGGGAGGGGCCAGATACGCAGTATTTT
TRBD1,TRBJ1-2,NA,TRBV29-1,CSVGTGADYGYTF,TGCAGCGTTGGTACAGGGGCGGACTATGGCTACACCTTC
NA,TRBJ2-3,NA,TRBV18,CASSPIADTQYF,TGTGCCAGCTCACCAATCGCAGATACGCAGTATTTT
TRBD2,TRBJ2-5,NA,TRBV6-5,CASSYSGAGGNWAQYF,TGTGCCAGCAGTTACTCGGGAGCGGGGGGTAATTGGGCCCAGTACTTC
TRBD2,TRBJ2-2,NA,TRBV19,CASSMSSGRASAGELFF,TGTGCCAGTAGTATGAGTAGCGGGAGGGCCTCGGCCGGGGAGCTGTTTTTT
NA,TRBJ2-7,NA,TRBV3-1/TRBV3-2,CASSPIGSSYEQYF,TGTGCCAGCAGCCCAATCGGGAGCTCCTACGAGCAGTACTTC
TRBD2,TRBJ2-7,few,TRBV6-5,CASSPGTSAYF,TGTGCCAGCAGCCCCGGGACTAGCGCGTACTTC
NA,TRBJ1-2,NA,TRBV13,CASSRTFNGYTF,TGTGCCAGCAGCCGGACATTTAATGGCTACACCTTC
NA,TRBJ1-1,NA,TRBV6-5,CASSFSRGTEAFF,TGTGCCAGCAGTTTCTCTAGAGGGACTGAAGCTTTCTTT
NA,TRBJ1-4,NA,TRBV15,CATSRVENEEKLFF,TGTGCCACCAGCCGTGTCGAAAATGAGGAAAAACTGTTTTTT